This TCR beta chain was sequenced for a study of T cell responses to AZD1222 COVID-19 vaccine. Findings of the study overall: Only a handful of AZD1222 recipients, more than 5 in all, had baseline seropositivity. Two AZD1222 administrations were followed by greater Spike-specific TCR breadth and depth. Donors were largely white British and mainly female; clonal diversity was possibly underestimated.

Trimming took off 5 bases at V and 4 bases at J, with 15 bases between the two ends. This CDR3 is 15 amino acids long. Germline CDR1 reads SGHTA; CDR2 reads FQGNSA. As to this clone: Its antigen remains unknown.

Clones were read by immunoSEQ multiplex PCR, and TCRdb kept only the in-frame ones, dropping some. The profile shows about 140,000 clones, around 90% of them singletons. The chain couples TRBV7-2 to TRBJ1-3; possible D gene TRBD1, 5 bases. The sample here was peripheral blood, taken on day 0 of AZD1222 vaccination. The clonotype originates from an adult in good health. The CDR3 loop is CASSRGAGIGNTIYF. The CDR3 DNA reads TGTGCCAGCAGCAGAGGTGCAGGGATAGGAAACACCATATATTTT.